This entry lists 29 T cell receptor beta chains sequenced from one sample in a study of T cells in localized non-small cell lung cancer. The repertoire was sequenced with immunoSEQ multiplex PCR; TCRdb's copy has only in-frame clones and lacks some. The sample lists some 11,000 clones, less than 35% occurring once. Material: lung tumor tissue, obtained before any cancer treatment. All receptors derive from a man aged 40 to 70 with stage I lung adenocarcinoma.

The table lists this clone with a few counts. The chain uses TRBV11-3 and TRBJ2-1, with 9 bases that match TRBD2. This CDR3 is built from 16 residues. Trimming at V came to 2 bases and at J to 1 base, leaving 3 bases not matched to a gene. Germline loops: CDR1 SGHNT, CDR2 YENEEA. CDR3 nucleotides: TGTGCCAGCAGCTTACCGCTAGCGGGATCCTACAATGAGCAGTTCTTC. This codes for CASSLPLAGSYNEQFF.

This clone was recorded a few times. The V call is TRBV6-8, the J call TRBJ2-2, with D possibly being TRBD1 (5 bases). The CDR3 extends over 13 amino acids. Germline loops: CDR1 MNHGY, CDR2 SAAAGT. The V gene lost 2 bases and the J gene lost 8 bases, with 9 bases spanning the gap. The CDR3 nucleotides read TGTGCCAGCAGTTACGCACAGGAAGGGGAGCTGTTTTTT. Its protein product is CASSYAQEGELFF.

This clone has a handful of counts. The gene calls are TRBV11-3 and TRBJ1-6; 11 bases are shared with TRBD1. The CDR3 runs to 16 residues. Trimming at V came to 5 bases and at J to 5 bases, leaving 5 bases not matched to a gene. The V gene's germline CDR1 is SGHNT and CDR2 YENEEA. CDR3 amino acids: CASSAWTGGDNSPLHF. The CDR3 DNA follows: TGTGCCAGCAGCGCATGGACAGGGGGCGATAATTCACCCCTCCACTTT.

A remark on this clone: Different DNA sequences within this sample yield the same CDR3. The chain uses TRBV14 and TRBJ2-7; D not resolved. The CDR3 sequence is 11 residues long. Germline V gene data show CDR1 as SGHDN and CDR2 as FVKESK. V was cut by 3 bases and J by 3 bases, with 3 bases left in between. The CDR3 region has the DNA TGTGCCAGCAGCCAGGACTACGAGCAGTACTTC. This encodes CASSQDYEQYF.

The CDR3 loop reads CASSMIGVSYGYTF. The CDR3 nucleotides are TGTGCCAGTAGTATGATAGGGGTTTCCTATGGCTACACCTTC. The chain uses TRBV19 and TRBJ1-2; D may be TRBD1 (5 bases). The CDR3 consists of 14 residues. Germline V gene data show CDR1 as LNHDA and CDR2 as SQIVND (reference sequence). Trimming stripped 3 bases from V and 4 bases from J, with 12 bases between. Full variable domain (remainder filled in from reference TRBV19 and TRBJ1-2): DGGITQSPKYLFRKEGQNVTLSCEQNLNHDAMYWYRQDPGQGLRLIYYSQIVNDFQKGDIAEGYSVSREKKESFPLTVTSAQKNPTAFYLCASSMIGVSYGYTFGSGTRLTVV.

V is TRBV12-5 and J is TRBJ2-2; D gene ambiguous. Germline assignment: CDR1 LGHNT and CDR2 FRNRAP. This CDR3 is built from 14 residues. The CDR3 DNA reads TGTGCCAGCACACGTCAAGCGAACACCGGGGAGCTGTTTTTT. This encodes CASTRQANTGELFF.

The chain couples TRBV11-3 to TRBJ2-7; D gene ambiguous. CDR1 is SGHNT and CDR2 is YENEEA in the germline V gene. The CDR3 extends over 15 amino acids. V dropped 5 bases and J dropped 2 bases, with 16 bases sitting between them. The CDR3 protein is CASSLSNFGPYEQYF. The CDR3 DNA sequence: TGTGCCAGCAGCCTCAGTAATTTTGGTCCCTACGAGCAGTACTTC.

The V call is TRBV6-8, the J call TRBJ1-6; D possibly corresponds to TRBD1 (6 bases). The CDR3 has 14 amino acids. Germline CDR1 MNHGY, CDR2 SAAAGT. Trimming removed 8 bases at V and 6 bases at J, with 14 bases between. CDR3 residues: CASRLGGGNSPLHF. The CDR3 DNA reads TGTGCCAGCCGCTTGGGGGGCGGTAATTCACCCCTCCACTTT.

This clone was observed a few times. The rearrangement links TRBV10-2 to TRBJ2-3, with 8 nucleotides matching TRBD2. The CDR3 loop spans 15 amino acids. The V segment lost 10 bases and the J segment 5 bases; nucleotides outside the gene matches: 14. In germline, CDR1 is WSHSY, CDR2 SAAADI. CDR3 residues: CATKSRRGAEDTQYF. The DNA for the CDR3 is TGCGCCACCAAGAGTAGGCGGGGGGCAGAAGATACGCAGTATTTT.

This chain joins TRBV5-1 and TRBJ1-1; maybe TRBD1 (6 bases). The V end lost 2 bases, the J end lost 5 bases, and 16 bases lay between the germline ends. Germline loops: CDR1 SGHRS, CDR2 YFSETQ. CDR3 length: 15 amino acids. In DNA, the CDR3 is TGCGCCAGCAGCTTCGTACCAGGGGATTTGACTGAAGCTTTCTTT. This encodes CASSFVPGDLTEAFF.

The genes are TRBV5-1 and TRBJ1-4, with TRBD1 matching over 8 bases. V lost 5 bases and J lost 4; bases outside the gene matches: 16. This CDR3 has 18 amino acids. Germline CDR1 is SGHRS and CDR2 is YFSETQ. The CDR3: CASSPSVVVQGGNEKLFF. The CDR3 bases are TGCGCCAGCAGTCCCTCAGTGGTCGTACAGGGGGGTAATGAAAAACTGTTTTTT.

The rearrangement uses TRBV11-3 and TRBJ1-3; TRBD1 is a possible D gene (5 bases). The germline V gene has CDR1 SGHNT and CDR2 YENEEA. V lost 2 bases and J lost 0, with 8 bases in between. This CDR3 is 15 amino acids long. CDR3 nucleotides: TGTGCCAGCAGCTTACGGGGCAGCTCTGGAAACACCATATATTTT. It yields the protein CASSLRGSSGNTIYF.

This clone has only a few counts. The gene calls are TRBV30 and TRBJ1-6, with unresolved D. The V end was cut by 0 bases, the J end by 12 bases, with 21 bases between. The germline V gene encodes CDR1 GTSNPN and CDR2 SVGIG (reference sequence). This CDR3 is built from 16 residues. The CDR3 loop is CAWSVPIPGAWGPLHF. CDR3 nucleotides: TGTGCCTGGAGTGTACCAATCCCGGGTGCCTGGGGACCCCTCCACTTT.

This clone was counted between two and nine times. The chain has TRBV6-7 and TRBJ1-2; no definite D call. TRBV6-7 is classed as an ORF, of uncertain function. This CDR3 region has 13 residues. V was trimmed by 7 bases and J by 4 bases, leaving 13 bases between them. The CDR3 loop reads CASTPDLVYGYTF. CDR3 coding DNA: TGTGCCAGCACTCCGGACCTCGTCTATGGCTACACCTTC.

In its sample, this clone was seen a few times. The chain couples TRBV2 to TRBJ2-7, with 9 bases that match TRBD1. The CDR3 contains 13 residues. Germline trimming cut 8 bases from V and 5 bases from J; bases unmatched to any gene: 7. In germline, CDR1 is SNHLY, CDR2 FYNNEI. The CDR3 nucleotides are TGTGCCAGCCGTCGGGACAGGGCCAACGAGCAGTACTTC. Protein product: CASRRDRANEQYF.

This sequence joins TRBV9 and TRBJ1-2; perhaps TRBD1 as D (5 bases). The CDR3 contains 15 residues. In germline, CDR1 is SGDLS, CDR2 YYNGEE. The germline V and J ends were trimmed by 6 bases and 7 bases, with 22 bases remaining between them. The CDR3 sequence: CASTATDSRSAGYTF. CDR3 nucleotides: TGTGCCAGCACCGCCACAGACAGCAGGTCCGCTGGCTACACCTTC. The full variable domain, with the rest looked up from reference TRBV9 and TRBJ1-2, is DSGVTQTPKHLITATGQRVTLRCSPRSGDLSVYWYQQSLDQGLQFLIQYYNGEERAKGNILERFSAQQFPDLHSELNLSSLELGDSALYFCASTATDSRSAGYTFGSGTRLTVV.

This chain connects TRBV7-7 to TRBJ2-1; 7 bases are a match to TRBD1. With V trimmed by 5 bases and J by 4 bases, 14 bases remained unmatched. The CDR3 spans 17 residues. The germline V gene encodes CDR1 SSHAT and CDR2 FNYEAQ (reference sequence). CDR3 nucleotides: TGTGCCAGCAGCCAAGGCCCTTACAGGGGATTTTACAATGAGCAGTTCTTC. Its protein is CASSQGPYRGFYNEQFF.

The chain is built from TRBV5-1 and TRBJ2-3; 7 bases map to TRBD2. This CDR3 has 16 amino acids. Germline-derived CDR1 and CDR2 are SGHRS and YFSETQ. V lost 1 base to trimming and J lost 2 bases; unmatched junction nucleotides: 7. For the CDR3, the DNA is TGCGCCAGCAGCTTGCGTGGCGGGGGTGACACAGATACGCAGTATTTT. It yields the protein CASSLRGGGDTDTQYF.

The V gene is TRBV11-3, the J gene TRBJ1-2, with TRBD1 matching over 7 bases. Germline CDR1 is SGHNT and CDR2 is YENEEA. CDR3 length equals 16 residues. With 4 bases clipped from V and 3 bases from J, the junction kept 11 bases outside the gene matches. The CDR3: CASSSFLPRGDYGYTF. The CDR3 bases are TGTGCCAGCAGCTCGTTCCTACCCAGGGGGGACTATGGCTACACCTTC. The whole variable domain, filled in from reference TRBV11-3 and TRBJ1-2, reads EAGVVQSPRYKIIEKKQPVAFWCNPISGHNTLYWYLQNLGQGPELLIRYENEEAVDDSQLPKDRFSAERLKGVDSTLKIQPAELGDSAVYLCASSSFLPRGDYGYTFGSGTRLTVV.

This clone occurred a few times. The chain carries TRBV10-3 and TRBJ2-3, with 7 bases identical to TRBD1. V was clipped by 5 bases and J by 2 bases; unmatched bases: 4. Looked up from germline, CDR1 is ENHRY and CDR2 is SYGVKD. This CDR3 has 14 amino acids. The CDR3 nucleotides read TGTGCCATCAGTTCGGGACAGCTCACAGATACGCAGTATTTT. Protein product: CAISSGQLTDTQYF.

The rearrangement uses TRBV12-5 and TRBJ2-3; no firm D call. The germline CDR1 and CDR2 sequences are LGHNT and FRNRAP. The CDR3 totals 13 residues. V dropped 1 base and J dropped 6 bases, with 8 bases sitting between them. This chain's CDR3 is CASGLAVRDTQYF. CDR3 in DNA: TGTGCTAGTGGTTTGGCGGTTAGGGATACGCAGTATTTT.

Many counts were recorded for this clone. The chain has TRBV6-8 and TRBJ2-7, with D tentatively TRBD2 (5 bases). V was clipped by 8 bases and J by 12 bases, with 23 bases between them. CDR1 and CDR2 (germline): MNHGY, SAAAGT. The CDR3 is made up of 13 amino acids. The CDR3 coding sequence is TGTGCCAGCGGCCGGAGGCAGGACGCCGCAGGGTACTTC. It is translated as CASGRRQDAAGYF.

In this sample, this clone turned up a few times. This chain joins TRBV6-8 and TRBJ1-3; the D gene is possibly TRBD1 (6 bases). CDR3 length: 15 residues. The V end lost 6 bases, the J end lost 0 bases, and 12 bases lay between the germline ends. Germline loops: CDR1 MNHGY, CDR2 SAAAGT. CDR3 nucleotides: TGTGCCAGCAGCAGGACAGATAGCTCTGGAAACACCATATATTTT. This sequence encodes CASSRTDSSGNTIYF.

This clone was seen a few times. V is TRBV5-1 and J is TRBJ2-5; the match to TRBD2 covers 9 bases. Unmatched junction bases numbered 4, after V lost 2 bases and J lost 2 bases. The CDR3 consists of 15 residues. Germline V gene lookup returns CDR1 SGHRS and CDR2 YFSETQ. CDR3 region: CASSLRAGGQETQYF. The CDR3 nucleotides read TGCGCCAGCAGCTTAAGAGCGGGGGGTCAAGAGACCCAGTACTTC. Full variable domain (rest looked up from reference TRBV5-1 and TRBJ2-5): KAGVTQTPRYLIKTRGQQVTLSCSPISGHRSVSWYQQTPGQGLQFLFEYFSETQRNKGNFPGRFSGRQFSNSRSEMNVSTLELGDSALYLCASSLRAGGQETQYFGPGTRLLVL.

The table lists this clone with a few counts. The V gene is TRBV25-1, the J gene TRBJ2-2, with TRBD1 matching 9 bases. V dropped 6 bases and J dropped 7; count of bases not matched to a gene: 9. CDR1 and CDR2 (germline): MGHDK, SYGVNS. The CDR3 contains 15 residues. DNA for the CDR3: TGTGCCAGCAGCGATGGGACAGGGTGGTACGGGGAGCTGTTTTTT. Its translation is CASSDGTGWYGELFF.

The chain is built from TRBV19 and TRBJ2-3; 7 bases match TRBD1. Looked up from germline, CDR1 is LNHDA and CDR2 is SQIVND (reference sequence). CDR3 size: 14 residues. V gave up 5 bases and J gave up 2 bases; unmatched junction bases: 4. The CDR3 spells CASSSGTATDTQYF. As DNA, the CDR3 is TGTGCCAGTAGTTCCGGGACAGCCACAGATACGCAGTATTTT. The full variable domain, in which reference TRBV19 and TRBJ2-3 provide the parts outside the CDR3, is DGGITQSPKYLFRKEGQNVTLSCEQNLNHDAMYWYRQDPGQGLRLIYYSQIVNDFQKGDIAEGYSVSREKKESFPLTVTSAQKNPTAFYLCASSSGTATDTQYFGPGTRLTVL.

As DNA, the CDR3 is TGTGCTAGTGGAACCGGACAGGGAGCTAACTATGGCTACACCTTC. Its protein product is CASGTGQGANYGYTF. This rearrangement joins TRBV12-5 to TRBJ1-2; the match to TRBD1 covers 8 bases. The CDR3 extends over 15 amino acids. The germline gives CDR1 LGHNT, CDR2 FRNRAP. J gave up 0 bases and V 6 bases, and 6 bases lay outside the gene matches.

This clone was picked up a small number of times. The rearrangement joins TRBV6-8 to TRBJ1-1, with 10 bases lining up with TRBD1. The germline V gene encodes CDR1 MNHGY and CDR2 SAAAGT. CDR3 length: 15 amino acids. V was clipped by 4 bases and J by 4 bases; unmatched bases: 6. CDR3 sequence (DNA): TGTGCCAGCAGTTCAACCGGGACAGGGGTCACTGAAGCTTTCTTT. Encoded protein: CASSSTGTGVTEAFF.

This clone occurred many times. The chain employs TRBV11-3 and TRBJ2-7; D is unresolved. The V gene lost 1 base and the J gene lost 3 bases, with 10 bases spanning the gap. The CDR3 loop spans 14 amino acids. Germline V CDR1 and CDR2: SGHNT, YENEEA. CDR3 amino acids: CASSLGLVGYEQYF. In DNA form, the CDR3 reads TGTGCCAGCAGCTTAGGGTTAGTTGGCTACGAGCAGTACTTC.